Each of the 7 T cell receptor beta chains below was sequenced from the same sample in a study of blood T cells in healthy people across ages. With a J-beta primer mix and a sample-barcoded 5' primer, a second PCR ran about 6 to 11 cycles. TCRdb re-analysed the 5' RACE reads in MiXCR, keeping a single row per CDR3 protein. The sample lists some 1.7 million distinct CDR3 sequences; roughly 28% were seen once. Input material: blood. Source of these receptors: a woman aged 25-40 years in good health.

This rearrangement joins TRBV4-1 to TRBJ1-1; D might be TRBD1 (6 bases). CDR3 length: 15 residues. Germline CDR1 MGHRA, CDR2 YSYEKL. Trimming shortened V by 2 bases and J by 3 bases, and 13 bases separated the two germline ends. This chain's CDR3 is CASSQSTGTDTEAFF. CDR3 nucleotide sequence: TGCGCCAGCAGCCAATCCACAGGGACGGACACTGAAGCTTTCTTT.

This clonotype was seen more than once but under ten times. V gene TRBV20-1 combines with J gene TRBJ1-4; no clear D gene. The V end was cut by 2 bases, the J end by 3 bases, with 7 bases between. The CDR3 has 13 amino acids. Germline CDR1 DFQATT, CDR2 SNEGSKA (reference sequence). CDR3 coding DNA: TGCAGTGCTAGAATGGGTTCTAATGAAAAACTGTTTTTT. It translates to CSARMGSNEKLFF.

This clonotype was picked up many times. This chain connects TRBV28 to TRBJ2-1; tentative D call: TRBD1 (6 bases). This CDR3 comprises 13 residues. V lost 8 bases and J lost 0, with 8 bases in between. Germline loops: CDR1 MDHEN, CDR2 SYDVKM. The CDR3 DNA follows: TGTGCCAGCCAGGGGAGCTCCTACAATGAGCAGTTCTTC. Its protein is CASQGSSYNEQFF.

The J gene is TRBJ2-3, the V gene TRBV9, with D uncertain. Trimming cost V 3 bases and J 0 bases, with 14 bases left between them. This CDR3 has 16 amino acids. Germline V gene sequence: CDR1 SGDLS, CDR2 YYNGEE. The CDR3 protein is CASSGGINPSTDTQYF. CDR3 nucleotides: TGTGCCAGCAGCGGAGGCATTAACCCTAGCACAGATACGCAGTATTTT.

This clonotype showed up many times. The V gene is TRBV28, the J gene TRBJ2-7, with D possibly being TRBD1 or TRBD2 (7 bases each). Trimming shortened V by 6 bases and J by 3 bases, and 18 bases separated the two germline ends. CDR1 and CDR2 (germline): MDHEN, SYDVKM. The CDR3 extends over 15 amino acids. The CDR3 region is CASSWGGRGIYEQYF. Here the CDR3 DNA reads TGTGCCAGCAGCTGGGGGGGCAGGGGGATCTACGAGCAGTACTTC.

The genes are TRBV5-6 and TRBJ2-1, with a tentative D call TRBD1 (6 bases). The length of the CDR3 is 12 residues. The V gene's germline CDR1 is SGHDT and CDR2 YYEEEE. V dropped 4 bases and J dropped 8 bases, with 10 bases sitting between them. DNA of the CDR3: TGTGCCAGCAGCAAACAGGGCGATGAGCAGTTCTTC. It translates to CASSKQGDEQFF.

The CDR3: CASGTGTLSTEAFF. The CDR3 nucleotides read TGTGCCAGCGGGACCGGGACATTGAGCACTGAAGCTTTCTTT. The chain has TRBV3-1 and TRBJ1-1, with D tentatively TRBD1 (6 bases). This CDR3 is built from 14 residues. The germline V gene has CDR1 LGHDT and CDR2 YNNKEL (reference sequence). The V end was cut by 8 bases, the J end by 4 bases, with 17 bases between.